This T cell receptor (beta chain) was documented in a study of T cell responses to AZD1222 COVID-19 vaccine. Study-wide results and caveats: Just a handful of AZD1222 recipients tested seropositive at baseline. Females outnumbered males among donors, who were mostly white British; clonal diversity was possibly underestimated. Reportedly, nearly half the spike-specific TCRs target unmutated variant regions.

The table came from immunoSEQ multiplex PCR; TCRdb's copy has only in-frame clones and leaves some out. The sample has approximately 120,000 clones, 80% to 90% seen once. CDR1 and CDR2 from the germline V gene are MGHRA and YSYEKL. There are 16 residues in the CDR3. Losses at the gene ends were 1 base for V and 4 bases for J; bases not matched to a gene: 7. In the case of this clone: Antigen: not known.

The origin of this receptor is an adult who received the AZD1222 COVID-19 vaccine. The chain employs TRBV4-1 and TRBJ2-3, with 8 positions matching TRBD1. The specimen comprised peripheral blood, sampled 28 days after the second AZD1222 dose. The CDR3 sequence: CASSQARTGFSDTQYF. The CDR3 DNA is TGCGCCAGCAGCCAAGCCCGGACAGGGTTTTCAGATACGCAGTATTTT.